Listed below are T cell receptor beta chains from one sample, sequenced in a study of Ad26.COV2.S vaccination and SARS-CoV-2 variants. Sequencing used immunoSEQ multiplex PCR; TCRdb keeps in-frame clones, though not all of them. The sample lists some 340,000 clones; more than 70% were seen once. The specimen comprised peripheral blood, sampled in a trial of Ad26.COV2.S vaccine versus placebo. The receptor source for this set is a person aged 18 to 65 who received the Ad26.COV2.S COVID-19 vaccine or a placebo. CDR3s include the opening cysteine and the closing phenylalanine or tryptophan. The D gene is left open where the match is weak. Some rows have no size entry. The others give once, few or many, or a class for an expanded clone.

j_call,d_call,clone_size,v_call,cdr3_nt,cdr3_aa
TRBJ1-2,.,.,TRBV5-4,TGTGCCAGCAGCGACGGGACGGGTCCTCGGGATGGCTACACCTTC,CASSDGTGPRDGYTF
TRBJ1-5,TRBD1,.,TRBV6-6,TGTGCCAGCAGTAGGGGCGACAGGGTAGGTCAGCCCCAGCATTTT,CASSRGDRVGQPQHF
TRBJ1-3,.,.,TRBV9,TGTGCCAGCAGCCCCCAGCTGGGCGGGGGACTCTCTGGAAACACCATATATTTT,CASSPQLGGGLSGNTIYF
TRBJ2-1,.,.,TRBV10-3,TGTGCCATCAGAGATTCAGGTACAACCAGCTCCTACAATGAGCAGTTCTTC,CAIRDSGTTSSYNEQFF
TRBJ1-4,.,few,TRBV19,TGTGCCAGTAGTATAGACCCCCGAGGACTCTCCCGGGAAAAACTGTTTTTT,CASSIDPRGLSREKLFF
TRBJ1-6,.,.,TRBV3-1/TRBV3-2,TGTGCCAGCAGCCAAGATAGGGGGACTGCAATTCATTCACCCCTCCACTTT,CASSQDRGTAIHSPLHF
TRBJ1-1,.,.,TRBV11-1,TGTGCCAGCAGCTCTTACCGGGACTCAAACGAAGCTTTCTTT,CASSSYRDSNEAFF
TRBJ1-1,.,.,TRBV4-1,TGCGCCAGCAGCCAAGTAGGATTGAACACTGAAGCTTTCTTT,CASSQVGLNTEAFF
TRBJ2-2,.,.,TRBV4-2,TGTGCCAGCAGCCAAGATAGTCGCACCGGGGAGCTGTTTTTT,CASSQDSRTGELFF
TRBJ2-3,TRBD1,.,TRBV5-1,TGCGCCAGCAGACCAACAGGGGGAACTAGCACAGATACGCAGTATTTT,CASRPTGGTSTDTQYF